These 16 T cell receptor beta chains share one sample of origin, sequenced in a study of T cell repertoires in cytomegalovirus infection. These receptors have no known antigen. TCRdb re-called the reads through MiXCR, storing one row per CDR3 protein. The top ten hold 20% of the sample, which has some 320,000 distinct CDR3 sequences, 29% seen once. This sample comprised cultured PBMCs, obtained from culture after CMV antigen stimulation. All receptors come from a human donor in good health (CMV status not recorded). Some clones in this sample may be carry-over from other donors' samples.

This clonotype was picked up one time. The rearrangement joins TRBV19 to TRBJ1-5, with D unresolved. Germline V gene data show CDR1 as LNHDA and CDR2 as SQIVND (reference sequence). The CDR3 spans 17 residues. The ends were cut back, 3 bases at V and 0 bases at J, with 15 bases in the middle. The CDR3 DNA sequence: TGTGCCAGTAGTATTGGCAGAAAAAAACCTAGCAATCAGCCCCAGCATTTT. It translates to CASSIGRKKPSNQPQHF.

CDR3: CASRHRGAENYGYTF. In DNA, the CDR3 is TGTGCCAGTCGGCACAGGGGAGCGGAAAACTATGGCTACACCTTC. V gene TRBV19 combines with J gene TRBJ1-2, with TRBD1 matching over 7 bases. J lost 2 bases, V lost 8 bases, and 11 bases had no gene match. The CDR3 sequence is 15 residues long. CDR1 LNHDA and CDR2 SQIVND come from the germline V gene (reference sequence).

The chain links TRBV9 to TRBJ2-1; D possibly uses TRBD1 or TRBD2 (5 bases each). The germline V gene encodes CDR1 SGDLS and CDR2 YYNGEE. V was clipped by 6 bases and J by 1 base, with 17 bases between them. The CDR3 loop spans 16 amino acids. The DNA of the CDR3 is TGTGCCAGCACGGCCCGAGGGGATAGTTCCTACAATGAGCAGTTCTTC. Amino acid sequence: CASTARGDSSYNEQFF.

The chain carries TRBV5-6 and TRBJ1-1, with D tentatively TRBD1 (5 bases). The germline V gene encodes CDR1 SGHDT and CDR2 YYEEEE. V lost 1 base, J lost 8 bases, and 12 bases lay in between. The CDR3 has 13 residues. The CDR3 nucleotides read TGTGCCAGCAGCTTGCGGACAAGAGGAGAAGCTTTCTTT. The encoded protein is CASSLRTRGEAFF.

The sample holds a few counts of this clonotype. V gene TRBV10-3 combines with J gene TRBJ2-3; D call uncertain. The CDR3 sequence is 13 residues long. The V and J ends lost 2 bases and 4 bases respectively, with 7 bases between them. Germline V gives CDR1 ENHRY, CDR2 SYGVKD. This CDR3 reads CAISEVAADTQYF. CDR3 nucleotides: TGTGCCATCAGTGAGGTCGCAGCAGATACGCAGTATTTT.

V usage is TRBV6-1 and J usage is TRBJ1-2, with D unresolved. This CDR3 is 17 amino acids long. V was clipped by 9 bases and J by 6 bases, with 29 bases between them. CDR1 is MNHNS, CDR2 SASEGT, per germline. CDR3 loop: CASSPLRSGVVYHGYTF. The CDR3 nucleotides are TGTGCCAGTAGCCCCCTGAGGAGCGGGGTAGTATATCATGGCTACACCTTC.

This CDR3 is CASSVVGTTNEKLFF. As DNA, the CDR3 is TGTGCCAGCAGTGTTGTGGGGACGACTAATGAAAAACTGTTTTTT. V and J are TRBV25-1 and TRBJ1-4; maybe TRBD1 (5 bases). V dropped 4 bases and J dropped 2 bases, with 11 bases sitting between them. Germline V gene sequence: CDR1 MGHDK, CDR2 SYGVNS. The CDR3 has 15 residues.

This clonotype was seen only a few times. The chain has TRBV4-1 and TRBJ2-5; D may be TRBD1 (6 bases). CDR3 length equals 16 residues. V was trimmed by 0 bases and J by 3 bases, leaving 14 bases between them. Germline V lookup: CDR1 MGHRA, CDR2 YSYEKL. The CDR3 DNA sequence: TGCGCCAGCAGCCAAGATCCTTTTTCAGGGGAAGAGACCCAGTACTTC. Translation gives CASSQDPFSGEETQYF.

The chain recombines TRBV14 with TRBJ2-5; TRBD2 matches at 9 bases. J was trimmed by 4 bases and V by 2 bases; bases with no gene match: 5. The length of the CDR3 is 15 residues. CDR1 SGHDN and CDR2 FVKESK come from the germline V gene. The CDR3 sequence: CASSQLSGRGETQYF. CDR3 in DNA: TGTGCCAGCAGCCAACTTAGCGGGAGAGGAGAGACCCAGTACTTC.

CDR3 amino acids: CATSRQVGGTEAFF. The DNA for the CDR3 is TGTGCCACCAGCCGGCAGGTGGGGGGCACTGAAGCTTTCTTT. V and J are TRBV15 and TRBJ1-1, with a tentative D call TRBD1 (5 bases). CDR1 is LNHNV and CDR2 is YYDKDF in the germline V gene (reference sequence). The CDR3 has 14 residues. Trimming took off 5 bases at V and 4 bases at J, with 14 bases between the two ends.

This chain connects TRBV19 to TRBJ2-7, with a possible D match to TRBD2 (5 bases). This CDR3 spans 13 amino acids. V lost 3 bases and J lost 0, with 6 bases in between. Germline V lookup: CDR1 LNHDA, CDR2 SQIVND (reference sequence). Here the CDR3 DNA reads TGTGCCAGTAGTATCGGGATCTCCTACGAGCAGTACTTC. Amino acid sequence: CASSIGISYEQYF.

The CDR3 DNA is TGTGCCAGCAGCTCTCTAGCGGGGTCCTACGAGCAGTACTTC. Its protein product is CASSSLAGSYEQYF. The chain carries TRBV7-2 and TRBJ2-7; 9 nucleotides match TRBD2. Trimming took 4 bases from V and 1 from J; bases not matched to a gene: 2. The CDR3 has 14 residues. Germline V gene sequence: CDR1 SGHTA, CDR2 FQGNSA. Supplemented by reference TRBV7-2 and TRBJ2-7, the full variable domain reads GAGVSQSPSNKVTEKGKDVELRCDPISGHTALYWYRQSLGQGLEFLIYFQGNSAPDKSGLPSDRFSAERTGGSVSTLTIQRTQQEDSAVYLCASSSLAGSYEQYFGPGTRLTVT.

This chain connects TRBV7-2 to TRBJ1-2, with D perhaps matching TRBD1 (6 bases). Trimming shortened V by 3 bases and J by 4 bases, and 9 bases separated the two germline ends. Germline CDR1 reads SGHTA; CDR2 reads FQGNSA. This CDR3 has 13 residues. The CDR3 nucleotides read TGTGCCAGCAGCTTCTTAGGGGGCTATGGCTACACCTTC. It specifies CASSFLGGYGYTF.

Here the CDR3 DNA reads TGTGCCAGCAGTTACTCGATCGCTAGCTACAATGAGCAGTTCTTC. Its protein product is CASSYSIASYNEQFF. This chain uses TRBV6-5 with TRBJ2-1; no reliable D call. The CDR3 totals 15 residues. Trimming took 0 bases from V and 3 from J, leaving 9 bases between them. CDR1 is MNHEY, CDR2 SVGAGI, per germline.

This clonotype has a count of ten or more. The rearrangement joins TRBV9 to TRBJ2-1; 11 bases are shared with TRBD2. J lost 6 bases, V lost 1 base, and 0 bases had no gene match. This CDR3 region has 14 residues. Germline assignment: CDR1 SGDLS and CDR2 YYNGEE. The CDR3 region has the DNA TGTGCCAGCAGCGTAACTAGCGGGAGCAATGAGCAGTTCTTC. It codes for CASSVTSGSNEQFF.

The sample holds many counts of this clonotype. CDR3 DNA sequence: TGTGCCAGCAGCTTAGAACAGGGATACGAGCAGTACTTC. Protein: CASSLEQGYEQYF. The J gene is TRBJ2-7, the V gene TRBV7-9; D might be TRBD1 (6 bases). The CDR3 has 13 residues. Germline CDR1 and CDR2: SEHNR and FQNEAQ (reference sequence). Trimming removed 1 base from V and 4 bases from J, with 8 bases in between.